The 19 T cell receptor beta chains in this list originate from one sample, sequenced in a study of PD-L1 blockade in urothelial cancer. Measured with immunoSEQ multiplex PCR; TCRdb has only the in-frame clones, and not every one. The sample consists of some 41,000 clones, 70% to 90% of them appearing once. Sequencing was performed on PBMCs, taken around atezolizumab (anti-PD-L1) treatment. The receptors derive from a woman aged 55-75 years with urothelial cancer.

The chain uses TRBV7-6 and TRBJ1-1, with TRBD1 matching over 9 bases. Germline V gene lookup returns CDR1 SGHVS and CDR2 FNYEAQ. After removal of 6 bases from V and 1 base from J, the junction contained 3 bases not matched to a gene. This CDR3 is built from 14 residues. CDR3 region: CASSSQGANTEAFF. CDR3 bases: TGTGCCAGCAGTTCACAGGGGGCGAACACTGAAGCTTTCTTT. Drawing the rest from reference TRBV7-6 and TRBJ1-1, the complete variable domain is GAGVSQSPRYKVTKRGQDVALRCDPISGHVSLYWYRQALGQGPEFLTYFNYEAQQDKSGLPNDRFSAERPEGSISTLTIQRTEQRDSAMYRCASSSQGANTEAFFGQGTRLTVV.

The chain uses TRBV2 and TRBJ2-7, with a tentative D call TRBD1 (6 bases). Deletions cut 1 base from V and 9 bases from J, with 19 bases between. The CDR3 extends over 15 amino acids. CDR1 is SNHLY, CDR2 FYNNEI, per germline. The CDR3 spells CASSEGQDPYLGQYF. The CDR3 DNA reads as TGTGCCAGCAGTGAAGGACAGGACCCTTACCTCGGGCAGTACTTC.

The chain employs TRBV6-1 and TRBJ2-2, with D unresolved. The germline V gene has CDR1 MNHNS and CDR2 SASEGT. V was cut by 6 bases and J by 3 bases, with 8 bases left in between. The CDR3 runs to 13 residues. Here the CDR3 reads CASRVHYTGELFF. The CDR3 bases are TGTGCCAGCAGGGTTCACTACACCGGGGAGCTGTTTTTT.

The genes are TRBV7-8 and TRBJ2-1, with D possibly TRBD1 on 5 matching bases. The V end lost 5 bases, the J end lost 4 bases, and 12 bases lay between the germline ends. Germline V gene data show CDR1 as SGHVS and CDR2 as FQNEAQ. The CDR3 has 14 amino acids. The CDR3 sequence is CASSEGQSYNEQFF. DNA of the CDR3: TGTGCCAGCAGCGAAGGACAATCTTACAATGAGCAGTTCTTC.

The genes are TRBV5-4 and TRBJ2-3; 9 bases match TRBD1. The trim removed 1 base at V and 3 bases at J, leaving 6 bases unmatched. The CDR3 has 16 residues. The germline V gene encodes CDR1 SGHNT and CDR2 YYREEE (reference sequence). The DNA of the CDR3 is TGTGCCAGCAGCTTGATTGGGACAGGGAAGACAGATACGCAGTATTTT. It codes for CASSLIGTGKTDTQYF. Full variable domain (outside the CDR3, taken from reference TRBV5-4 and TRBJ2-3): ETGVTQSPTHLIKTRGQQVTLRCSSQSGHNTVSWYQQALGQGPQFIFQYYREEENGRGNFPPRFSGLQFPNYSSELNVNALELDDSALYLCASSLIGTGKTDTQYFGPGTRLTVL.

This chain connects TRBV10-1 to TRBJ2-6, with 7 bases aligning to TRBD2. Per the germline V gene, CDR1 is WNHNN and CDR2 is SYGVQD (reference sequence). There are 22 residues in the CDR3. Trimming at V came to 0 bases and at J to 0 bases, leaving 17 bases not matched to a gene. The CDR3 sequence is CASSESEVAGTIGSSGANVLTF. CDR3 nucleotides: TGCGCCAGCAGTGAGTCGGAAGTTGCAGGGACTATAGGGTCCTCTGGGGCCAACGTCCTGACTTTC.

The gene calls are TRBV6-5 and TRBJ2-1, with 7 bases fitting TRBD1. V was clipped by 5 bases and J by 4 bases; unmatched bases: 5. The V gene's germline CDR1 is MNHEY and CDR2 SVGAGI. This CDR3 contains 14 residues. The CDR3 sequence is CASSPGTDYNEQFF. CDR3 nucleotide sequence: TGTGCCAGCAGTCCAGGGACAGATTACAATGAGCAGTTCTTC.

The V gene is TRBV6-4, the J gene TRBJ2-7; no clear D. The CDR3 covers 14 residues. V was pared by 2 bases and J by 7 bases, with 15 bases between. Germline CDR1 reads MRHNA; CDR2 reads SNTAGT. CDR3 residues: CASSDKRQTREQYF. The CDR3 DNA follows: TGTGCCAGCAGTGACAAAAGACAAACGAGAGAGCAGTACTTC.

This sequence joins TRBV11-2 and TRBJ1-4; D call uncertain. V was cut by 5 bases and J by 4 bases, with 11 bases left in between. The CDR3 spans 14 residues. Germline-derived CDR1 and CDR2 are SGHAT and FQNNGV. The CDR3 reads CASSPERYNEKLFF. The CDR3 DNA follows: TGTGCCAGCAGCCCAGAGAGGTATAATGAAAAACTGTTTTTT.

The rearrangement links TRBV6-5 to TRBJ2-1; 7 bases match TRBD1. Trimming cost V 5 bases and J 2 bases; bases outside gene matches: 3. CDR1 is MNHEY and CDR2 is SVGAGI in the germline V gene. The CDR3 consists of 14 residues. As DNA, the CDR3 is TGTGCCAGCAGTCTCGGGACAGCCTACAATGAGCAGTTCTTC. It codes for CASSLGTAYNEQFF.

The chain has TRBV27 and TRBJ1-5; TRBD1 is a possible D gene (5 bases). Trimming removed 2 bases at V and 3 bases at J, with 11 bases between. Germline loops: CDR1 MNHEY, CDR2 SMNVEV (reference sequence). The CDR3 covers 15 residues. The CDR3 sequence is CASSLLSGDNQPQHF. As DNA, the CDR3 is TGTGCCAGCAGTTTACTGTCGGGGGACAATCAGCCCCAGCATTTT.

The chain has TRBV5-6 and TRBJ2-1; TRBD1 is a possible D gene (5 bases). Germline lookup yields CDR1 SGHDT and CDR2 YYEEEE. The CDR3 length is 16 residues. Trimming left V 0 bases short and J 4 bases short, with 14 bases between. CDR3 sequence: CASSLGPRQKYNEQFF. The CDR3 DNA follows: TGTGCCAGCAGCTTGGGACCGAGACAGAAATACAATGAGCAGTTCTTC.

The chain links TRBV16 to TRBJ2-7, with TRBD2 matching over 8 bases. With V trimmed by 5 bases and J by 5 bases, 11 bases remained unmatched. In germline, CDR1 is KGHSY, CDR2 FQNENV. The CDR3 has 15 amino acids. The CDR3 spells CASSEISSGRDEQYF. DNA of the CDR3: TGTGCCAGCAGCGAAATTTCCAGCGGGAGAGACGAGCAGTACTTC.

V is TRBV15 and J is TRBJ2-5; 13 bases map to TRBD2. The V gene end was trimmed by 0 bases and the J gene end by 5 bases; junction bases not matched to a gene: 3. The CDR3 loop spans 16 amino acids. Per the germline V gene, CDR1 is LNHNV and CDR2 is YYDKDF (reference sequence). The CDR3 coding sequence is TGTGCCACCAGCAGAGACGGGACTAGCGGGGCGGAGACCCAGTACTTC. Residues: CATSRDGTSGAETQYF. Based on the CDR3 plus reference TRBV15 and TRBJ2-5, the full variable domain is DAMVIQNPRYQVTQFGKPVTLSCSQTLNHNVMYWYQQKSSQAPKLLFHYYDKDFNNEADTPDNFQSRRPNTSFCFLDIRSPGLGDTAMYLCATSRDGTSGAETQYFGPGTRLLVL.

The gene calls are TRBV7-9 and TRBJ2-3, with 7 bases that match TRBD2. Germline V gives CDR1 SEHNR, CDR2 FQNEAQ (reference sequence). The CDR3 loop spans 15 amino acids. With 4 bases clipped from V and 2 bases from J, the junction kept 6 bases outside the gene matches. CDR3 sequence reads: CASSSDGTTTDTQYF. As DNA, the CDR3 is TGTGCCAGCAGCTCCGACGGGACTACCACAGATACGCAGTATTTT.

The chain links TRBV12-5 to TRBJ2-3; 10 nucleotides agree with TRBD2. Trimming cost V 5 bases and J 2 bases; bases outside gene matches: 19. The germline CDR1 and CDR2 sequences are LGHNT and FRNRAP. The CDR3 spans 20 residues. Here the CDR3 DNA reads TGTGCTAGTGGTCAGGGGCAGGGTAGCGGGGGGTTCCTTAACACAGATACGCAGTATTTT. Protein sequence: CASGQGQGSGGFLNTDTQYF.

This clone was observed a single time. The rearrangement uses TRBV14 and TRBJ2-1, with a possible D match to TRBD2 (7 bases). In germline, CDR1 is SGHDN, CDR2 FVKESK. Trimming removed 0 bases at V and 6 bases at J, with 12 bases between. There are 15 residues in the CDR3. In DNA, the CDR3 is TGTGCCAGCAGCCAAGAATCCGGGGGGCTCAATGAGCAGTTCTTC. Its translation: CASSQESGGLNEQFF.

J is TRBJ1-3 and V is TRBV27; D is perhaps TRBD1 (5 bases). The CDR3 runs to 17 residues. V gave up 0 bases and J gave up 0 bases, with 12 bases separating them. The germline V gene has CDR1 MNHEY and CDR2 SMNVEV (reference sequence). CDR3 loop: CASSLSGPGGSGNTIYF. Here the CDR3 DNA reads TGTGCCAGCAGTTTATCGGGACCGGGAGGCTCTGGAAACACCATATATTTT.

The chain combines TRBV19 with TRBJ1-5; no clear D. Trimming pared 6 bases from V and 2 bases from J, leaving 11 bases between. The CDR3 covers 14 residues. The germline V gene encodes CDR1 LNHDA and CDR2 SQIVND (reference sequence). CDR3 sequence reads: CASSAVGGNQPQHF. Here the CDR3 DNA reads TGTGCCAGTAGCGCGGTAGGCGGCAATCAGCCCCAGCATTTT.